This is a list of T cell receptor beta chains from one sample in a study of human T cells and chemical hapten exposure. TCRdb independently ran MiXCR on the RACE reads; one entry per CDR3 protein. The repertoire holds just over 350,000 distinct CDR3 sequences, with nearly 6.5% as singletons. Source: whole blood, taken in connection with sensitization to the hapten diphenylcyclopropenone (DPC). These receptors were collected from a woman younger than 35 with alopecia areata. Some clones in this sample may be carry-over from other donors' samples. Each CDR3 is given with its conserved first and last residue. Fields, in order: clone size, D gene, J gene, V gene, CDR3 protein, CDR3 DNA. The D gene is left open where the match is weak. Clone size is not always given. Where it is, it says once, few, many or a class for expanded clones.

clone_size: many
d_call: TRBD1
j_call: TRBJ2-6
v_call: TRBV7-6
cdr3_aa: CASSSPGQARVGANVLTF
cdr3_nt: TGTGCCAGCAGCTCACCGGGACAGGCGAGGGTTGGGGCCAACGTCCTGACTTTC

clone_size: .
d_call: .
j_call: TRBJ1-1
v_call: TRBV3-1
cdr3_aa: CASSWGSSGNTEAFF
cdr3_nt: TGTGCCAGCAGCTGGGGTAGCTCAGGGAACACTGAAGCTTTCTTT

clone_size: .
d_call: .
j_call: TRBJ2-3
v_call: TRBV11-1
cdr3_aa: CASSLDSRGTDTQYF
cdr3_nt: TGTGCCAGCAGCCTGGACAGTCGTGGCACAGATACGCAGTATTTT

clone_size: many
d_call: .
j_call: TRBJ2-2
v_call: TRBV20-1
cdr3_aa: CSAKNHLQESWKMTANTGELFF
cdr3_nt: TGCAGTGCTAAGAACCACCTACAGGAATCGTGGAAGATGACCGCGAACACCGGGGAGCTGTTTTTT

clone_size: .
d_call: TRBD2
j_call: TRBJ2-5
v_call: TRBV29-1
cdr3_aa: CSVDPPTSGGAVNQETQYF
cdr3_nt: TGCAGCGTTGACCCCCCGACTAGCGGGGGGGCAGTAAACCAAGAGACCCAGTACTTC

clone_size: many
d_call: .
j_call: TRBJ1-1
v_call: TRBV21-1
cdr3_aa: CASSKLLTNTEAFF
cdr3_nt: TGTGCCAGCAGCAAACTACTGACAAACACTGAAGCTTTCTTT

clone_size: .
d_call: .
j_call: TRBJ1-5
v_call: TRBV3-1
cdr3_aa: CASSQGIGSQPQHF
cdr3_nt: TGTGCCAGCAGCCAAGGGATAGGGAGTCAGCCCCAGCATTTT

clone_size: few
d_call: TRBD1
j_call: TRBJ2-7
v_call: TRBV10-3
cdr3_aa: CAISGTGGSGYEQYF
cdr3_nt: TGTGCCATCAGTGGGACAGGGGGTAGTGGCTACGAGCAGTACTTC

clone_size: few
d_call: TRBD1
j_call: TRBJ2-7
v_call: TRBV11-1
cdr3_aa: CASSLAHDRAGEQYF
cdr3_nt: TGTGCCAGCAGCTTAGCACACGACAGGGCTGGGGAGCAGTACTTC

clone_size: few
d_call: .
j_call: TRBJ1-4
v_call: TRBV20-1
cdr3_aa: CSARDSRNEKLFF
cdr3_nt: TGCAGTGCTAGGGACAGCCGTAATGAAAAACTGTTTTTT

clone_size: few
d_call: TRBD1
j_call: TRBJ2-7
v_call: TRBV27
cdr3_aa: CASRSGTGGGEQYF
cdr3_nt: TGTGCCAGCAGGTCCGGGACAGGGGGCGGGGAGCAGTACTTC

clone_size: .
d_call: TRBD1
j_call: TRBJ1-1
v_call: TRBV7-2
cdr3_aa: CASSLRQGADEAFF
cdr3_nt: TGTGCCAGCAGCTTACGACAGGGGGCAGATGAAGCTTTCTTT

clone_size: many
d_call: TRBD1
j_call: TRBJ1-2
v_call: TRBV29-1
cdr3_aa: CSVAGQFYGYTF
cdr3_nt: TGCAGCGTTGCGGGACAGTTCTATGGCTACACCTTC

clone_size: many
d_call: .
j_call: TRBJ1-5
v_call: TRBV2
cdr3_aa: CASTPEYSNQPQHF
cdr3_nt: TGTGCCAGCACTCCCGAGTATAGCAATCAGCCCCAGCATTTT

clone_size: .
d_call: .
j_call: TRBJ2-6
v_call: TRBV6-2/TRBV6-3
cdr3_aa: CATRTGFWDPGANVLTF
cdr3_nt: TGTGCCACTCGAACAGGGTTTTGGGACCCTGGGGCCAACGTCCTGACTTTC

clone_size: .
d_call: TRBD1
j_call: TRBJ1-3
v_call: TRBV5-6
cdr3_aa: CASSFFLERNRGPSGNTIYF
cdr3_nt: TGTGCCAGCAGCTTTTTCCTCGAGCGGAACAGGGGGCCCTCTGGAAACACCATATATTTT

clone_size: many
d_call: TRBD2
j_call: TRBJ2-7
v_call: TRBV12-3/TRBV12-4
cdr3_aa: CASSLAGGDEQYF
cdr3_nt: TGTGCCAGCAGTTTAGCGGGGGGGGACGAGCAGTACTTC

clone_size: .
d_call: .
j_call: TRBJ1-1
v_call: TRBV4-3
cdr3_aa: CASSQDGELEAFF
cdr3_nt: TGCGCCAGCAGCCAAGATGGGGAGCTTGAAGCTTTCTTT

clone_size: few
d_call: .
j_call: TRBJ2-2
v_call: TRBV3-1
cdr3_aa: CASSQVVILWGTNTGELFF
cdr3_nt: TGTGCCAGCAGCCAAGTAGTGATCCTTTGGGGTACGAACACCGGGGAGCTGTTTTTT

clone_size: few
d_call: .
j_call: TRBJ1-1
v_call: TRBV9
cdr3_aa: CASSRTGDSTEAFF
cdr3_nt: TGTGCCAGCAGCAGGACCGGGGACTCCACTGAAGCTTTCTTT

clone_size: many
d_call: .
j_call: TRBJ1-1
v_call: TRBV4-3
cdr3_aa: CASSPTQGYTEAFF
cdr3_nt: TGCGCCAGCAGCCCCACTCAGGGGTACACTGAAGCTTTCTTT

clone_size: .
d_call: .
j_call: TRBJ2-6
v_call: TRBV5-5
cdr3_aa: CASSFLSAGSSGANVLTF
cdr3_nt: TGTGCCAGCAGCTTCCTCTCGGCCGGAAGCTCTGGGGCCAACGTCCTGACTTTC

clone_size: few
d_call: .
j_call: TRBJ1-4
v_call: TRBV6-6
cdr3_aa: CASSSGGAVANEKLFF
cdr3_nt: TGTGCCAGCAGTTCGGGGGGCGCGGTGGCTAATGAAAAACTGTTTTTT